This T cell receptor beta chain was captured by sequencing in a study of shared clonotypes between healthy human individuals (dated by TCRdb to the early 2020s). The study in broad terms: The cohort included three men and two women between 18 and 49 years of age. To increase sequencing depth and limit assay-specific biases, TCR repertoire library preparation and sequencing were carried out by different laboratories using diverse techniques. Per donor, three plates each were used for CD4 naive and CD4 memory, two for CD8 naive, and one for CD8 memory. The study deeply sequenced blood TCR repertoires of five healthy adults to estimate repertoire size and the extent of clonotype sharing between individuals. Leukapheresis yielded between about 0.94 and 8.9 billion PBMCs per donor.

Using the deep immunoSEQ assay, multiplex PCR amplified TCR CDR3 regions from genomic DNA. Genomic DNA extracted from each cell subset was distributed evenly over all wells of several immunoSEQ 96-well plates, and each plate served as one replicate. For sorted subsets, approximately 200 ng of genomic DNA, equivalent to 25,000 to 35,000 T cell genomes, went into each replicate PCR. Purified libraries were quantified with a Qubit 3.0 fluorometer, sized on a Bioanalyzer 2100, and re-quantified with the KAPA Library Quantification kit. A separate single-read 150-cycle Illumina NextSeq 550 flow cell was used to sequence each immunoSEQ 96-well plate. The authors' pipeline ran thus. Because the immunoSEQ output held only junctional sequences and lacked quality scores, the filtering could not match the filtering applied to full-length reads. To assign V/J genes and CDR3, sequences were annotated using PyIR, a Python wrapper for IgBLAST v1.9, with IMGT germline references. Reads were filtered out if the reads had weak V/J assignments (E-value above 1e-6), no CDR3, stop codons, out-of-frame junctions, or ambiguous translated residues. V3J clonotypes were defined as sequences sharing the same inferred V gene, J gene, and CDR3 amino acid sequence. To compute the percentage overlap between repertoires, the number of shared unique clonotypes was divided by the size of the smaller repertoire. Richness of each repertoire was evaluated using RTK rarefaction, the Chao1 estimator, and Recon v2.1 estimates of unobserved clonotypes. Generation probabilities for all TCRbeta clonotypes obtained by the gDNA method from a few donors were computed using OLGA. The source is immuneACCESS, and TCRdb retained only in-frame sequences with V and J called. Part of the clones is not carried over; for the studies checked, unresolved V genes explain less than half of this, and the remainder is unexplained. V, J and clone size are taken as reported in that table, and D and trimming were inferred from the DNA itself. In all, the sample holds about 2,200,000 clones, and about 92% of those were seen once. The top ten hold 1.5% to 2% of the sample.

The cysteine opens and the phenylalanine closes a CDR3 of 13 amino acids. Left in the record is the CDR3 DNA by itself, 39 bases read in frame from the first base. The germline V gene specifies SQVTM as CDR1 and ANQGSEA as CDR2. Deletion took 5 bases off V and 4 bases off J, with a span of 14 bases between the germline ends. About this clone itself: Its antigen is not yet known. Base qualities are not at hand, and no much larger clone is one base apart.

CD8 naive samples consisted of CD45RO-negative cells that were positively selected for CCR7, yielding a CD45RA+CCR7+ population without TemRA cells. The donors were healthy, HIV-negative adults who had no recently reported acute infections or vaccinations. Every donor was a Caucasian adult residing in Nashville, Tennessee, USA. Blood was obtained by leukapheresis, after which PBMCs were separated by Ficoll-Histopaque density gradient centrifugation and cryopreserved in liquid nitrogen vapor phase. Analytical flow cytometry was used to check the purity and quantity of every magnetically sorted T cell population. From each sorted fraction, genomic DNA was isolated and quantified by UV absorbance on a Nanodrop 2000c. What the study reported, not specific to this receptor: Estimated clonotype richness was generally larger for naive than for memory subsets. Even with the large sequencing depth, rarefaction of the sorted-subset datasets indicated that sequencing was incomplete. Pairwise subsampling led to the expectation that sequencing depth would affect the degree of clonotype sharing among donors. Only blood was sampled, and tissue TCR repertoires likely differ from those in blood. When a few donors were compared, the shared fraction of clonotypes was 5% to 6.5% for naive CD4, more than 3% for naive CD8, more than 2% for memory CD4, and less than 0.5% for memory CD8. Because the study included only a small number of donors, the genetic and exposure-history diversity represented was limited. Compared with non-shared clonotypes, the clonotypes found in all four sorted-subset donors had higher generation probabilities.

The V and J genes are TRBV29-1 and TRBJ1-2; the D gene is possibly TRBD1, with 5 bases matching. The sequenced sample consisted of naive CD8+ T cells from PBMCs. The cell subset or site label on this specimen signifies: CD45RA+CCR7+. The TCR originated in a man between 18 and 29 years old in good health. Some clones in this sample may be carry-over from other donors' samples. Here the CDR3 is given as CSVSLGTSYGYTF. The DNA is as follows: TGCAGCGTTAGTCTTGGGACTTCCTATGGCTACACCTTC.